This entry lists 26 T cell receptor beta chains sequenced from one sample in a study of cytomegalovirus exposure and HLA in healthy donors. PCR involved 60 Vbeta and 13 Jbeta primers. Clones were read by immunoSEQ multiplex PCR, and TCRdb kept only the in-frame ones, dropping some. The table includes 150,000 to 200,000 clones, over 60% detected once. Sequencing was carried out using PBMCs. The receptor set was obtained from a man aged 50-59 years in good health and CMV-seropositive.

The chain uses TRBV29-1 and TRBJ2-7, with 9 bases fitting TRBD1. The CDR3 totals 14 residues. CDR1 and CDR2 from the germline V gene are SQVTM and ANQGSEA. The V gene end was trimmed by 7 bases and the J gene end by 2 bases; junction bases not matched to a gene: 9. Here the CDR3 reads CSAYRDREPYEQYF. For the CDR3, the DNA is TGCAGCGCCTACCGGGACAGGGAGCCCTACGAGCAGTACTTC.

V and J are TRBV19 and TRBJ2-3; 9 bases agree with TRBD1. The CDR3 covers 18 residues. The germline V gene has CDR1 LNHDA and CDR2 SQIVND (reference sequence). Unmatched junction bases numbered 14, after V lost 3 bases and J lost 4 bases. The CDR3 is CASSISSPGQGGADTQYF. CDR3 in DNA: TGTGCCAGTAGTATCTCCTCTCCGGGACAGGGTGGTGCAGATACGCAGTATTTT. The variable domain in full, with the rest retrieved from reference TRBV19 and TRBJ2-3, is DGGITQSPKYLFRKEGQNVTLSCEQNLNHDAMYWYRQDPGQGLRLIYYSQIVNDFQKGDIAEGYSVSREKKESFPLTVTSAQKNPTAFYLCASSISSPGQGGADTQYFGPGTRLTVL.

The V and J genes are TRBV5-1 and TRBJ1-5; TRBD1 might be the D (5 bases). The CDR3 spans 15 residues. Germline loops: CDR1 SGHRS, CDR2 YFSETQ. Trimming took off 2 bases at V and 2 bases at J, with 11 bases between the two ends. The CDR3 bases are TGCGCCAGCAGCTTAGCAGGGTCGGGCAATCAGCCCCAGCATTTT. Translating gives CASSLAGSGNQPQHF.

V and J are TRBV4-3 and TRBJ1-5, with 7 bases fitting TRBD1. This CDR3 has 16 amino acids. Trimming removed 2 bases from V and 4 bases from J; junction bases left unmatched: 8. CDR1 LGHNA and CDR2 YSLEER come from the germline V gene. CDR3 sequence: CASSQSLGTDNQPQHF. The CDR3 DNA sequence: TGCGCCAGCAGCCAAAGTCTTGGGACAGATAATCAGCCCCAGCATTTT.

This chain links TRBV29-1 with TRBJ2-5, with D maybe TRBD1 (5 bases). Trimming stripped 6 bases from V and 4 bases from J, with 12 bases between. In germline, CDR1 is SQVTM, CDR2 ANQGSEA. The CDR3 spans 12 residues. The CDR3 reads CSVRRGAETQYF. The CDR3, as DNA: TGCAGCGTAAGAAGGGGTGCAGAGACCCAGTACTTC. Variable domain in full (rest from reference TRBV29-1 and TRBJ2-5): SAVISQKPSRDICQRGTSLTIQCQVDSQVTMMFWYRQQPGQSLTLIATANQGSEATYESGFVIDKFPISRPNLTFSTLTVSNMSPEDSSIYLCSVRRGAETQYFGPGTRLLVL.

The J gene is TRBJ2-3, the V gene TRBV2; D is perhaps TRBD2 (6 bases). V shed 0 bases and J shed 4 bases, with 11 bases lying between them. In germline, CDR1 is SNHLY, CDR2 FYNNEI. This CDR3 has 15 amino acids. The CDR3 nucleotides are TGTGCCAGCAGTGAAGCGGCGGGGTGGTCAGATACGCAGTATTTT. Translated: CASSEAAGWSDTQYF.

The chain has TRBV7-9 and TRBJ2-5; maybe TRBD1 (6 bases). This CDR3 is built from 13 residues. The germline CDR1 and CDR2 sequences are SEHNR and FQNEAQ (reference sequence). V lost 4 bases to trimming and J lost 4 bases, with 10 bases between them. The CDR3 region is CASSWDTPETQYF. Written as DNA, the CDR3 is TGTGCCAGCAGCTGGGACACACCAGAGACCCAGTACTTC.

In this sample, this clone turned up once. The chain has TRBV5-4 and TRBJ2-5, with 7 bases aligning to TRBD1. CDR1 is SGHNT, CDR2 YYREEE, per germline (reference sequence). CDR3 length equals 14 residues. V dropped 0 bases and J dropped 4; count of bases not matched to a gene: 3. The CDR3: CASSLADRAETQYF. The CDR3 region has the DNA TGTGCCAGCAGCTTGGCCGACAGGGCAGAGACCCAGTACTTC.

The CDR3: CASSFGGAGVGETQYF. The CDR3 DNA is TGTGCCAGCAGCTTCGGGGGGGCAGGGGTTGGAGAGACCCAGTACTTC. The rearrangement links TRBV11-3 to TRBJ2-5, with 8 bases lining up with TRBD2. J gave up 4 bases and V 3 bases, and 10 bases lay outside the gene matches. The CDR3 extends over 16 amino acids. Germline values: CDR1 SGHNT, CDR2 YENEEA.

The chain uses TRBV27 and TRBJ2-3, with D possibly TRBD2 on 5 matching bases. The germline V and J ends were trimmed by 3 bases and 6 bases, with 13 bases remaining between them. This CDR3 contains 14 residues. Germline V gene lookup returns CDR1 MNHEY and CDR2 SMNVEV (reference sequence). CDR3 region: CASSFSEGLDTQYF. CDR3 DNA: TGTGCCAGCAGTTTCTCTGAGGGCCTCGATACGCAGTATTTT.

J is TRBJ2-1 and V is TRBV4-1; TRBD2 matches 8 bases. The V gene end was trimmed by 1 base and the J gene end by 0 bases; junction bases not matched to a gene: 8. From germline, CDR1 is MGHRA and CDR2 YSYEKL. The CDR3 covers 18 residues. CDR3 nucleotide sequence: TGCGCCAGCAGCCAAGGCGGGGGGCCACTAAGCTCCTACAATGAGCAGTTCTTC. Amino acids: CASSQGGGPLSSYNEQFF.

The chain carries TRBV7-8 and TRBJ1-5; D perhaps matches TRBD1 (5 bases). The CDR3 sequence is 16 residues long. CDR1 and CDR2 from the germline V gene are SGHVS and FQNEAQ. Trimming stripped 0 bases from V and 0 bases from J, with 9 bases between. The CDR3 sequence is CASSLATVYSNQPQHF. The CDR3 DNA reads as TGTGCCAGCAGCTTAGCGACAGTGTATAGCAATCAGCCCCAGCATTTT.

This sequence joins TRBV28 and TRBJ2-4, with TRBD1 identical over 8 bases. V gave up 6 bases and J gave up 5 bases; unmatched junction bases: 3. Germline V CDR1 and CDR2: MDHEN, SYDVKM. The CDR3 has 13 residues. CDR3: CASRQGAQNIQYF. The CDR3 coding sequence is TGTGCCAGCAGGCAGGGGGCCCAAAACATTCAGTACTTC.

The chain's CDR3 is CASSLVRGAGGSNGYTF. In DNA form, the CDR3 reads TGTGCCAGCAGCTTAGTACGAGGTGCAGGGGGCTCAAATGGCTACACCTTC. V usage is TRBV7-2 and J usage is TRBJ1-2; 8 bases are a match to TRBD1. The germline V gene encodes CDR1 SGHTA and CDR2 FQGNSA. V was clipped by 1 base and J by 6 bases; unmatched bases: 13. The CDR3 loop spans 17 amino acids. The variable domain in full, completed from reference TRBV7-2 and TRBJ1-2, reads GAGVSQSPSNKVTEKGKDVELRCDPISGHTALYWYRQSLGQGLEFLIYFQGNSAPDKSGLPSDRFSAERTGGSVSTLTIQRTQQEDSAVYLCASSLVRGAGGSNGYTFGSGTRLTVV.

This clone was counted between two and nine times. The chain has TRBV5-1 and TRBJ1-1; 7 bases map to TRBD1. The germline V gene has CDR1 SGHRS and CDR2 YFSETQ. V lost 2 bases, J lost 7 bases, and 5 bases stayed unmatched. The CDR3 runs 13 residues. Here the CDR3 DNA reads TGCGCCAGCAGCTTTTCTGGACAGGTTGAAGCTTTCTTT. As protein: CASSFSGQVEAFF.

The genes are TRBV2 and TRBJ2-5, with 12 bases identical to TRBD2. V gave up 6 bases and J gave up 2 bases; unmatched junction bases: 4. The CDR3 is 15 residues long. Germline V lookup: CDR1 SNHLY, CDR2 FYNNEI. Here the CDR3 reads CASSLLAGGQETQYF. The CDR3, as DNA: TGTGCCAGCAGCCTACTAGCGGGGGGTCAAGAGACCCAGTACTTC.

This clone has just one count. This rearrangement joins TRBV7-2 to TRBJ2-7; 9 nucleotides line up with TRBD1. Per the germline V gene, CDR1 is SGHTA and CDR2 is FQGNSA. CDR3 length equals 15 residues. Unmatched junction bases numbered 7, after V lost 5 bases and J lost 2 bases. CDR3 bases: TGTGCCAGCAGCGTGGGACAGGGAGTCGCCTACGAGCAGTACGTC. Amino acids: CASSVGQGVAYEQYV.

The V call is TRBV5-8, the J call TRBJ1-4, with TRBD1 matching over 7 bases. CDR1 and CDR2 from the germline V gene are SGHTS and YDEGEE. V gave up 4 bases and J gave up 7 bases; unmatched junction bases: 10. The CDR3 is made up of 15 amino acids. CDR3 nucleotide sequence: TGTGCCAGCAGCGACGGGTTAGGGGGCAGTGAAAAACTGTTTTTT. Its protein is CASSDGLGGSEKLFF.

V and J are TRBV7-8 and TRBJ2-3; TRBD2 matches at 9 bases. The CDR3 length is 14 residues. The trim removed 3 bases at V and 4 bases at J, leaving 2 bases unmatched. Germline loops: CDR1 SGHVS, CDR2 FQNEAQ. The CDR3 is CASSLGGRADTQYF. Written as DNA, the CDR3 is TGTGCCAGCAGCTTGGGCGGGAGGGCAGATACGCAGTATTTT.

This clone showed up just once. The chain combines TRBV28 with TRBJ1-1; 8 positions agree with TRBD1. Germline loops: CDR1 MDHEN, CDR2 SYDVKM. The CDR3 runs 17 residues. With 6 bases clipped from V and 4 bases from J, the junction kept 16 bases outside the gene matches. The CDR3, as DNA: TGTGCCAGCAGCTCTTTGGTGACAGGGGATATTCTCACTGAAGCTTTCTTT. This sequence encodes CASSSLVTGDILTEAFF. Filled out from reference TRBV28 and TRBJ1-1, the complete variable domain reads DVKVTQSSRYLVKRTGEKVFLECVQDMDHENMFWYRQDPGLGLRLIYFSYDVKMKEKGDIPEGYSVSREKKERFSLILESASTNQTSMYLCASSSLVTGDILTEAFFGQGTRLTVV.

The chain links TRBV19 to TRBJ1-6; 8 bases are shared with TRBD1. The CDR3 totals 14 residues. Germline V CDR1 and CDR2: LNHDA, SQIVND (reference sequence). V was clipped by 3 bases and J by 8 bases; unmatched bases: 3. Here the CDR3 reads CASSIGTGDSPLHF. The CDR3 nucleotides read TGTGCCAGTAGTATCGGGACAGGCGATTCACCCCTCCACTTT. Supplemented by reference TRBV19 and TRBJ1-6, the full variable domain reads DGGITQSPKYLFRKEGQNVTLSCEQNLNHDAMYWYRQDPGQGLRLIYYSQIVNDFQKGDIAEGYSVSREKKESFPLTVTSAQKNPTAFYLCASSIGTGDSPLHFGNGTRLTVT.

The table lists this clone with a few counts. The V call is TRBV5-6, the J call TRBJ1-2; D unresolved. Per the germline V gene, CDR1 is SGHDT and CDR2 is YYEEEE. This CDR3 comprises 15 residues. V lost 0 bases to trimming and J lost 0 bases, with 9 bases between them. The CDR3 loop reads CASSLVQIANYGYTF. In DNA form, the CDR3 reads TGTGCCAGCAGCTTGGTACAGATCGCTAACTATGGCTACACCTTC.

CDR3 residues: CAISDGDRATDTQYF. The CDR3 DNA reads TGTGCCATCAGTGACGGGGACAGGGCTACAGATACGCAGTATTTT. The chain employs TRBV10-3 and TRBJ2-3, with 9 nucleotides matching TRBD1. After removal of 3 bases from V and 3 bases from J, the junction contained 4 bases not matched to a gene. The CDR3 contains 15 residues. The V gene's germline CDR1 is ENHRY and CDR2 SYGVKD.

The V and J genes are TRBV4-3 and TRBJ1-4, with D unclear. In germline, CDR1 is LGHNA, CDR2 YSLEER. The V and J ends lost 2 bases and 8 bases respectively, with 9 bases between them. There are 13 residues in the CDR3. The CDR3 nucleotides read TGCGCCAGCAGCCAATCGGGGAGCGAAAAACTGTTTTTT. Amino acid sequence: CASSQSGSEKLFF.

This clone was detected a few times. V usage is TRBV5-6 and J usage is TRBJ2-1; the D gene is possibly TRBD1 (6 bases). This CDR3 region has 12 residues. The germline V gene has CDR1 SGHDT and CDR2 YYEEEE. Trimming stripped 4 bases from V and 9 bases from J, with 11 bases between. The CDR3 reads CASSPGQFEQFF. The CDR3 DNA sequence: TGTGCCAGCAGCCCGGGACAATTTGAGCAGTTCTTC. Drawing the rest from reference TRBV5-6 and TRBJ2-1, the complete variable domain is DAGVTQSPTHLIKTRGQQVTLRCSPKSGHDTVSWYQQALGQGPQFIFQYYEEEERQRGNFPDRFSGHQFPNYSSELNVNALLLGDSALYLCASSPGQFEQFFGPGTRLTVL.

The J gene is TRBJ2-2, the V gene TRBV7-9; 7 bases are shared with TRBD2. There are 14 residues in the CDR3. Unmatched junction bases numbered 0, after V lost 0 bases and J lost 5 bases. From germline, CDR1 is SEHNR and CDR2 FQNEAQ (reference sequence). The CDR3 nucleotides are TGTGCCAGCAGCTTAGCGGGGGGGACCGGGGAGCTGTTTTTT. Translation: CASSLAGGTGELFF.